Listed below are T cell receptor beta chains from one sample, sequenced in a study of Ad26.COV2.S vaccination and SARS-CoV-2 variants. Sequencing was performed with immunoSEQ multiplex PCR; in TCRdb, only in-frame clones are kept and a portion is missing. The sample shows hundreds of thousands of clones, about 90% of them seen only once. The material was peripheral blood, obtained in a trial of Ad26.COV2.S vaccine versus placebo. Source of these receptors: a person between 18 and 65 years old who received the Ad26.COV2.S COVID-19 vaccine or a placebo. The CDR3 runs from the conserved cysteine through the conserved F or W. A D gene is named only where the DNA matches it firmly. Clone size is not always given. Where it is, it says once, few, many or a class for expanded clones.

v_gene,d_gene,j_gene,abundance,CDR3nt,CDR3aa
TRBV5-1,.,TRBJ1-4,.,TGCGCCAGCAGCTTGGCGGGGAGCGGGGAAAAACTGTTTTTT,CASSLAGSGEKLFF
TRBV15,.,TRBJ2-1,.,TGTGCCACCAGCAGAGATAGGGGACATCGGATATACAATGAGCAGTTCTTC,CATSRDRGHRIYNEQFF
TRBV5-6,.,TRBJ1-5,.,TGTGCCAGCAGCTTGGGGGGCCAGGTTAATCAGCCCCAGCATTTT,CASSLGGQVNQPQHF
TRBV24-1,TRBD2,TRBJ2-1,.,TGTGCCACCAGTGACCCGGGACTAGCGGGGGGGCAGGAGCAGTTCTTC,CATSDPGLAGGQEQFF
TRBV5-8,TRBD1,TRBJ2-1,.,TGTGCCAGCAGCAGGGACAGGGGAACCTACAATGAGCAGTTCTTC,CASSRDRGTYNEQFF
TRBV18,TRBD1,TRBJ2-7,.,TGTGCCAGCTCACCGGAGAGACAGGGCTACCACGAGCAGTACTTC,CASSPERQGYHEQYF
TRBV6-5,.,TRBJ2-7,.,TGTGCCAGCAGCCGGGAACGCGAGCAGTACTTC,CASSREREQYF
TRBV5-1,.,TRBJ1-1,.,TGCGCCAGCAGCCGCGGGGCGGAAGCTTTCTTT,CASSRGAEAFF
TRBV3-1/TRBV3-2,.,TRBJ1-1,.,TGTGCCAGCAGCCTACAGGGCTCTTTGGGGGCTTTCTTT,CASSLQGSLGAFF
TRBV7-2,TRBD1,TRBJ1-5,.,TGTGCCAGCAGCTACCAGGGGGACTATAGCAATCAGCCCCAGCATTTT,CASSYQGDYSNQPQHF
TRBV18,.,TRBJ1-4,once,TGTGCCAGCTCACCACTGGGGGGGCCGGATGAAAAACTGTTTTTT,CASSPLGGPDEKLFF
TRBV7-2,TRBD2,TRBJ2-7,.,TGTGCCAGCAGCACCCGCCCGGGACTAGCGGGGGGCGAGCAGTACTTC,CASSTRPGLAGGEQYF
TRBV23-1,.,TRBJ1-6,.,TGCGCCAGCAGTCACCCCGTAGGACTTAGTGGTTCACCCCTCCACTTT,CASSHPVGLSGSPLHF
TRBV5-1,.,TRBJ2-4,once,TGCGCCAGCAGCTTAGGCGGGACGACCAAAAACATTCAGTACTTC,CASSLGGTTKNIQYF
TRBV5-1,.,TRBJ2-7,.,TGCGCCAGCTTAACCGTGCCAGGGTCGCGCGAGCAGTACTTC,CASLTVPGSREQYF
TRBV2,.,TRBJ2-3,.,TGTGCCACAGCTCGGCTATACACAGATACGCAGTATTTT,CATARLYTDTQYF
TRBV7-2,.,TRBJ2-6,.,TGTGCCAGCAGCTTTGCTGGGGCCAACGTCCTGACTTTC,CASSFAGANVLTF
TRBV25-1,.,TRBJ1-2,.,TGTGCCAGCAGTGAATTTAGTGTCTACACCTTC,CASSEFSVYTF
TRBV3-1/TRBV3-2,TRBD2,TRBJ2-2,.,TGTGCCAGCAGCCTCGCGGGAGTGAACACCGGGGAGCTGTTTTTT,CASSLAGVNTGELFF
TRBV7-9,.,TRBJ2-2,.,TGTGCCAGCAGCCGGGGACAACTGAACACCGGGGAGCTGTTTTTT,CASSRGQLNTGELFF
TRBV7-2,.,TRBJ1-6,.,TGTGCCAGCAATTTGGAGGGGGTCGGCAGGCCGAATTCACCCCTCCACTTT,CASNLEGVGRPNSPLHF
TRBV7-9,TRBD2,TRBJ2-2,.,TGTGCCAGCAGCTTAGCGCTTGGTAGCGGGAGTTATAACGGGGAGCTGTTTTTT,CASSLALGSGSYNGELFF
TRBV24-1,.,TRBJ1-2,.,TGTGCCACCAGTGTTGGGCGCTATGGCTACACCTTC,CATSVGRYGYTF
TRBV6-6,.,TRBJ2-5,.,TGTGCCAGCACCCCACTACCTCAGGGGGGCCAAGAGACCCAGTACTTC,CASTPLPQGGQETQYF
TRBV7-2,.,TRBJ1-1,.,TGTGCCAGCAGCCCCCTGACACTTAAAGCTTTCTTT,CASSPLTLKAFF
TRBV30,.,TRBJ1-5,few,TGTGCCTGGAGTGTACAGGGAGATCAGCCCCAGCATTTT,CAWSVQGDQPQHF
TRBV5-1,TRBD1,TRBJ2-7,.,TGCGCCAGCAGCATTCTGGGACAGGCCGTCTACGAGCAGTACTTC,CASSILGQAVYEQYF
TRBV6-5,TRBD1,TRBJ2-2,.,TGTGCCAGCAGTTCCGGACAGGGGGTTAGCACCGGGGAGCTGTTTTTT,CASSSGQGVSTGELFF
TRBV7-3,.,TRBJ1-2,.,TGTGCCAGCAGCCCGAGGGGGGACCCCCCAGCCGGCTACACCTTC,CASSPRGDPPAGYTF
TRBV30,TRBD1,TRBJ1-2,.,TGTGCCTGGAGTAACCTCGGGACAGGACCCCGCTATGGCTACACCTTC,CAWSNLGTGPRYGYTF
TRBV2,.,TRBJ2-3,.,TGTGCCAGCAGTGCGGGGGTCCAGAATACGCAGTATTTT,CASSAGVQNTQYF
TRBV5-1,TRBD2,TRBJ2-2,.,TGCGCCAGCAGCTCCACCGGGACTAGCGGGAGCGGGGAGCTGTTTTTT,CASSSTGTSGSGELFF
TRBV3-1/TRBV3-2,.,TRBJ2-7,.,TGTGCCAGCAGCCAAGATCAGGGTGAGCAGTACTTC,CASSQDQGEQYF
TRBV5-1,.,TRBJ2-3,.,TGCGCCAGCAGCTTGGGTCGGGAAGCAGATACGCAGTATTTT,CASSLGREADTQYF
TRBV7-2,.,TRBJ1-5,.,TGTGCCAGCAGCTTAGAGGCAGGGGACAATCAGCCCCAGCATTTT,CASSLEAGDNQPQHF
TRBV29-1,.,TRBJ1-1,.,TGCAGCGTTGCAAGCACGAACACTGAAGCTTTCTTT,CSVASTNTEAFF
TRBV10-3,TRBD2,TRBJ2-1,.,TGTGCCATCGGGCTAGCGGAGGAGCCCTACAATGAGCAGTTCTTC,CAIGLAEEPYNEQFF
TRBV10-3,TRBD1,TRBJ1-6,.,TGTGCCATCCGCCGGGACAGTGTGAGCTCCTATAATTCACCCCTCCACTTT,CAIRRDSVSSYNSPLHF
TRBV9,TRBD1,TRBJ1-2,.,TGTGCCAGCACGACAGGGGGCGGAGGTTTTGATGGCTACACCTTC,CASTTGGGGFDGYTF
TRBV4-3,TRBD1,TRBJ1-6,.,TGCGCCAGCAGCCAAGGACAGGGGAATAATTCACCCCTCCACTTT,CASSQGQGNNSPLHF
TRBV5-1,.,TRBJ2-2,.,TGCGCCAGCAGCTTGCGAGGGGTCGCGAACACCGGGGAGCTGTTTTTT,CASSLRGVANTGELFF
TRBV7-9,TRBD1,TRBJ1-1,.,TGTGCCAGCAGCCATACAGGGGGTGGGAACACTGAAGCTTTCTTT,CASSHTGGGNTEAFF
TRBV6-5,.,TRBJ2-2,.,TGTGCCAGCGGCGGGGCCAAGGGGGAGCTGTTTTTT,CASGGAKGELFF
TRBV6-5,.,TRBJ1-5,.,TGTGCCAGCAGGGATCCTCCAGGGAATCAGCCCCAGCATTTT,CASRDPPGNQPQHF
TRBV5-6,TRBD1,TRBJ2-7,few,TGTGCCAGCAGCTTGTGGACAGGCCCCTCCTACGAGCAGTACTTC,CASSLWTGPSYEQYF
TRBV5-6,.,TRBJ1-1,.,TGTGCCAGCAGCTTGGGGGGGCCGGCTTTCTTT,CASSLGGPAFF
TRBV2,.,TRBJ2-5,.,TGTGCCAGCAGTGGGGTGGAGGAGAGGATGGAGACCCAGTACTTC,CASSGVEERMETQYF
TRBV5-1,TRBD1,TRBJ2-7,.,TGCGCCAGCAGCTTGGTGGGGACAGCTATCGACGAGCAGTACTTC,CASSLVGTAIDEQYF
TRBV11-3,.,TRBJ2-1,.,TGTGCCAGCAGCTTACGGGCAGCAGGGGAGCAGTTCTTC,CASSLRAAGEQFF
TRBV24-1,.,TRBJ1-1,.,TGTGCCACCAATGACAGCCTCAACACTGAAGCTTTCTTT,CATNDSLNTEAFF
TRBV7-2,.,TRBJ1-4,.,TGTGCCAGCAGCTTAGAGCCAGGGGTGGGGGAAAAACTGTTTTTT,CASSLEPGVGEKLFF
TRBV6-2/TRBV6-3,.,TRBJ1-1,once,TGTGCCAGCAGTTATCCGGGGTTTTCTGAAGCTTTCTTT,CASSYPGFSEAFF
TRBV4-3,.,TRBJ2-3,once,TGCGCCAGCAGCCAAGGACAGAGCACAGATACGCAGTATTTT,CASSQGQSTDTQYF
TRBV11-2,.,TRBJ2-2,.,TGTGCCAGCAGTCCGTTCGTCGTGGCCAACACCGGGGAGCTGTTTTTT,CASSPFVVANTGELFF
TRBV6-5,TRBD1,TRBJ1-1,.,TGTGCCAGCAGCAGGGGACAGAGGGGCACTGAAGCTTTCTTT,CASSRGQRGTEAFF